Below are 17 T cell receptor beta chains sequenced from a single sample in a study of T cell repertoires in cytomegalovirus infection (dated by TCRdb to about 2019). The sample's treatment or condition, from its label and the paper: in vitro stimulation with specific CMV peptide epitopes to enrich CMV-specific T cells. Their specific antigens are unknown. Sequenced using an Illumina HiSeq 1500. TCRdb ran its own pipeline on the public reads, namely fastp trimming at Q25 and MiXCR clone calling, and kept in-frame beta chains. Rows with one shared CDR3 protein collapse into an entry with the most common genes and DNA. The sample table lists approximately 150,000 distinct CDR3 sequences, approximately 21% of them with a count of one. The ten largest clones add up to roughly 25% of the sample. Sequences were derived from CD8+ T cells from cultured PBMCs, sampled from culture after CMV antigen stimulation. Receptors were obtained from a human donor in good health (CMV status not recorded). Some clones in this sample may be carry-over from other donors' samples.

This clonotype was picked up a small number of times. The V call is TRBV7-9, the J call TRBJ2-1; possible D gene TRBD2, 6 bases. The CDR3 sequence is 16 residues long. Trimming shortened V by 6 bases and J by 0 bases, and 15 bases separated the two germline ends. The germline CDR1 and CDR2 sequences are SEHNR and FQNEAQ (reference sequence). CDR3 DNA sequence: TGTGCCAGCAGGGATCGGGAGCAGTACTCCTACAATGAGCAGTTCTTC. Its protein product is CASRDREQYSYNEQFF. Full variable domain (missing parts from reference TRBV7-9 and TRBJ2-1): DTGVSQNPRHKITKRGQNVTFRCDPISEHNRLYWYRQTLGQGPEFLTYFQNEAQLEKSRLLSDRFSAERPKGSFSTLEIQRTEQGDSAMYLCASRDREQYSYNEQFFGPGTRLTVL.

This chain links TRBV5-5 with TRBJ2-2; D gene unclear. V dropped 9 bases and J dropped 0 bases, with 15 bases sitting between them. CDR1 is SGHKS and CDR2 is YYEKEE in the germline V gene (reference sequence). This CDR3 is built from 15 residues. CDR3 sequence (DNA): TGTGCCACCCATCAGGTGGCAGCGAACACCGGGGAGCTGTTTTTT. It specifies CATHQVAANTGELFF.

The rearrangement links TRBV6-5 to TRBJ1-1; a possible D gene is TRBD1 (5 bases). The V and J ends lost 5 bases and 2 bases respectively, with 12 bases between them. CDR1 MNHEY and CDR2 SVGAGI come from the germline V gene. The CDR3 covers 14 residues. The CDR3 DNA reads as TGTGCCAGCAGTCCCGGGACCGGAAACACTGAAGCTTTCTTT. Translating it yields CASSPGTGNTEAFF.

This clonotype occurred a few times. V and J are TRBV12-3 or TRBV12-4 and TRBJ1-1, with 10 positions matching TRBD1. The CDR3 extends over 15 amino acids. After removal of 3 bases from V and 4 bases from J, the junction contained 5 bases not matched to a gene. As DNA, the CDR3 is TGTGCCAGCAGTTTGGGGGGACAGGGGAGCACTGAAGCTTTCTTT. This sequence encodes CASSLGGQGSTEAFF.

A few counts support this clonotype. The J gene is TRBJ1-2, the V gene TRBV20-1, with D unclear. From germline, CDR1 is DFQATT and CDR2 SNEGSKA (reference sequence). The length of the CDR3 is 16 residues. Trimming left V 0 bases short and J 1 base short, with 15 bases between. The CDR3 DNA sequence: TGCAGTGCTAGAGACCTTTTCGCCGGGGATAACTATGGCTACACCTTC. It encodes CSARDLFAGDNYGYTF.

This clonotype has a handful of counts. V usage is TRBV5-1 and J usage is TRBJ2-3; 8 bases are a match to TRBD2. With 0 bases clipped from V and 0 bases from J, the junction kept 3 bases outside the gene matches. CDR1 and CDR2 (germline): SGHRS, YFSETQ. CDR3 size: 16 residues. The CDR3 reads CASSLAGGASTDTQYF. The CDR3 DNA sequence: TGCGCCAGCAGCTTGGCCGGGGGGGCCAGCACAGATACGCAGTATTTT.

In this sample, this clonotype turned up a few times. The rearrangement uses TRBV12-3 or TRBV12-4 and TRBJ1-1; D is perhaps TRBD1 (6 bases). CDR3 size: 14 residues. V was clipped by 3 bases and J by 7 bases, with 15 bases between them. The CDR3 here is CASSLKVQGFEAFF. Written as DNA, the CDR3 is TGTGCCAGCAGTTTGAAGGTACAGGGCTTTGAAGCTTTCTTT.

In this sample, this clonotype turned up a few times. This chain uses TRBV28 with TRBJ2-7; 7 bases map to TRBD2. This CDR3 region has 16 residues. The germline CDR1 and CDR2 sequences are MDHEN and SYDVKM. Losses at the gene ends were 5 bases for V and 2 bases for J; bases not matched to a gene: 12. The CDR3 region is CASSLMGLSFTYEQYF. CDR3 bases: TGTGCCAGCAGTCTAATGGGACTATCCTTTACCTACGAGCAGTACTTC.

The chain carries TRBV6-6 and TRBJ1-5; unclear D gene. The CDR3 runs to 14 residues. Germline V gives CDR1 MNHNY, CDR2 SVGAGI (reference sequence). V lost 0 bases to trimming and J lost 2 bases, with 5 bases between them. In DNA form, the CDR3 reads TGTGCCAGCAGTTACTCCCCGGGCAATCAGCCCCAGCATTTT. Encoded protein: CASSYSPGNQPQHF.

The chain recombines TRBV7-9 with TRBJ1-1; 9 nucleotides agree with TRBD1. The germline V gene encodes CDR1 SEHNR and CDR2 FQNEAQ (reference sequence). The CDR3 has 14 amino acids. The V and J ends lost 5 bases and 6 bases, in that order; junction bases with no gene match: 7. CDR3 sequence reads: CASSPGTGSPEAFF. DNA for the CDR3: TGTGCCAGCAGCCCCGGGACAGGGAGTCCTGAAGCTTTCTTT.

This chain connects TRBV7-2 to TRBJ1-4; a possible D gene is TRBD1 (6 bases). Between the trimmed V and J ends, which lost 5 bases and 7 bases, there was a span of 17 bases. The germline CDR1 and CDR2 sequences are SGHTA and FQGNSA. The CDR3 runs 15 residues. The CDR3 is CASSLNRERGEKLFF. CDR3 sequence (DNA): TGTGCCAGCAGCCTAAACAGGGAGAGGGGTGAAAAACTGTTTTTT.

This clonotype was seen only a few times. The chain has TRBV6-1 and TRBJ1-2; D possibly corresponds to TRBD1 (5 bases). Trimming shortened V by 5 bases and J by 6 bases, and 10 bases separated the two germline ends. CDR1 and CDR2 from the germline V gene are MNHNS and SASEGT. The CDR3 contains 12 residues. The CDR3, as DNA: TGTGCCAGCAGTTCAAGGGGAAATGGCTACACCTTC. Its protein is CASSSRGNGYTF.

This rearrangement joins TRBV6-5 to TRBJ2-4, with D perhaps given as TRBD1 or TRBD2 (5 bases each). This CDR3 is built from 15 residues. Germline V gives CDR1 MNHEY, CDR2 SVGAGI. V lost 4 bases, J lost 0 bases, and 10 bases lay in between. The CDR3 DNA follows: TGTGCCAGCAGTTCCGGGACGCTAGCCAAAAACATTCAGTACTTC. It specifies CASSSGTLAKNIQYF.

This clonotype showed up just a few times. This chain connects TRBV11-2 to TRBJ1-2, with D possibly TRBD1 on 6 matching bases. The germline V gene encodes CDR1 SGHAT and CDR2 FQNNGV. The CDR3 is made up of 19 amino acids. Trimming removed 5 bases at V and 0 bases at J, with 25 bases between. The CDR3 region is CASSREVRGPISPNYGYTF. The CDR3 DNA reads as TGTGCCAGCAGCAGAGAAGTCAGGGGACCTATCTCCCCTAACTATGGCTACACCTTC.

A few counts support this clonotype. The V gene is TRBV6-1, the J gene TRBJ2-7, with 13 bases matching TRBD2. Germline values: CDR1 MNHNS, CDR2 SASEGT. V lost 6 bases, J lost 4 bases, and 6 bases stayed unmatched. There are 15 residues in the CDR3. CDR3 residues: CASRELGLAGYEQYF. Written as DNA, the CDR3 is TGTGCCAGCAGGGAACTGGGACTAGCGGGGTACGAGCAGTACTTC.

This rearrangement joins TRBV7-9 to TRBJ2-7, with D maybe TRBD2 (6 bases). V was clipped by 5 bases and J by 1 base, with 21 bases between them. The CDR3 consists of 17 residues. Germline-derived CDR1 and CDR2 are SEHNR and FQNEAQ (reference sequence). The CDR3 nucleotides read TGTGCCAGCAGCCCTCCGTTATTGGGACTCCGGTCCTACGAGCAGTACTTC. Its translation: CASSPPLLGLRSYEQYF.

This chain joins TRBV12-3 or TRBV12-4 and TRBJ2-7, with D tentatively TRBD2 (5 bases). The V end lost 3 bases, the J end lost 2 bases, and 11 bases lay between the germline ends. This CDR3 comprises 14 residues. CDR3 in DNA: TGTGCCAGCAGTTTTGAGGGAATCCCCTACGAGCAGTACTTC. Amino acids: CASSFEGIPYEQYF.